The 25 T cell receptor beta chains presented below share a single source sample, sequenced in a study of T cell changes during pregnancy in multiple sclerosis. Generated by immunoSEQ multiplex PCR, the TCRdb table keeps only in-frame clones and is missing some. There are more than 55,000 clones in the sample; around nine tenths occur only once, and over 1% lies in the top ten. Specimen: peripheral blood, collected in the third trimester of pregnancy. The receptors were gathered from a female donor with multiple sclerosis, enrolled in a pregnancy study.

The J gene is TRBJ2-7, the V gene TRBV28; a weak D match, TRBD1 (6 bases). Per the germline V gene, CDR1 is MDHEN and CDR2 is SYDVKM. The CDR3 has 16 amino acids. Trimming cost V 4 bases and J 0 bases, with 16 bases left between them. In DNA form, the CDR3 reads TGTGCCAGCAGTTCATCCGGACAGCCCCCCTCCTACGAGCAGTACTTC. Translating gives CASSSSGQPPSYEQYF.

The chain couples TRBV7-2 to TRBJ2-3, with TRBD2 matching 9 bases. CDR1 SGHTA and CDR2 FQGNSA come from the germline V gene. CDR3 length: 17 residues. J lost 2 bases, V lost 5 bases, and 11 bases had no gene match. CDR3 residues: CASSPGGGRAFTDTQYF. The CDR3 nucleotides are TGTGCCAGCAGCCCCGGAGGCGGGAGGGCCTTCACAGATACGCAGTATTTT.

This clone has more than one count but fewer than ten. The gene calls are TRBV5-1 and TRBJ2-3; 8 bases map to TRBD2. The CDR3 sequence is 14 residues long. In germline, CDR1 is SGHRS, CDR2 YFSETQ. V lost 4 bases to trimming and J lost 2 bases; unmatched junction nucleotides: 3. CDR3 region: CASSPGLDTDTQYF. The CDR3 nucleotides are TGCGCCAGCAGCCCGGGACTAGACACAGATACGCAGTATTTT.

The J gene is TRBJ2-1, the V gene TRBV11-2; 12 bases fit TRBD2. The length of the CDR3 is 17 residues. J gave up 10 bases and V 0 bases, and 10 bases lay outside the gene matches. Germline-derived CDR1 and CDR2 are SGHAT and FQNNGV. CDR3 sequence (DNA): TGTGCCAGCAGCTTAGAATTTGCTAGCGGGAGGGCCGGGGAGCAGTTCTTC. The encoded protein is CASSLEFASGRAGEQFF.

The rearrangement links TRBV10-3 to TRBJ1-2; D remains ambiguous. Between the trimmed V and J ends, which lost 3 bases and 10 bases, there was a span of 15 bases. Germline CDR1 ENHRY, CDR2 SYGVKD. The CDR3 extends over 13 amino acids. This CDR3 is CAISDRGAGVYTF. The CDR3 coding sequence is TGTGCCATCAGTGACCGGGGTGCAGGCGTCTACACCTTC.

The chain joins TRBV19 to TRBJ2-7; tentatively, D is TRBD2 (6 bases). The CDR3 runs to 13 residues. The germline V gene has CDR1 LNHDA and CDR2 SQIVND (reference sequence). V was trimmed by 1 base and J by 5 bases, leaving 9 bases between them. The CDR3 coding sequence is TGTGCCAGTAGTATAGGTGGAGGGGACGAGCAGTACTTC. It translates to CASSIGGGDEQYF.

V gene TRBV25-1 combines with J gene TRBJ2-3, with 10 nucleotides matching TRBD2. The ends lost 2 bases at V and 4 bases at J; junction bases unmatched: 3. This CDR3 region has 15 residues. Germline loops: CDR1 MGHDK, CDR2 SYGVNS. Here the CDR3 reads CASSEGLAGADTQYF. As DNA, the CDR3 is TGTGCCAGCAGTGAAGGGCTAGCGGGAGCAGATACGCAGTATTTT.

V and J are TRBV28 and TRBJ2-7, with D possibly matching TRBD1 (6 bases). This CDR3 has 12 residues. Germline lookup yields CDR1 MDHEN and CDR2 SYDVKM. The V end was cut by 4 bases, the J end by 2 bases, with 6 bases between. The CDR3 sequence: CASSYRAYEQYF. The DNA for the CDR3 is TGTGCCAGCAGTTACAGGGCCTACGAGCAGTACTTC.

This chain connects TRBV6-6 to TRBJ1-5; a weak D match, TRBD1 (6 bases). In germline, CDR1 is MNHNY, CDR2 SVGAGI (reference sequence). V was shortened by 3 bases and J by 7 bases, with 16 bases between the two germline ends. The CDR3 totals 15 residues. The CDR3 region is CASSYSPGVGQPQHF. The CDR3 bases are TGTGCCAGCAGTTATTCTCCAGGGGTTGGGCAGCCCCAGCATTTT.

V is TRBV9 and J is TRBJ2-1, with a weak D call TRBD2 (6 bases). Between the trimmed V and J ends, which lost 1 base and 7 bases, there was a span of 27 bases. CDR3 size: 19 residues. Germline V lookup: CDR1 SGDLS, CDR2 YYNGEE. CDR3 DNA sequence: TGTGCCAGCAGCGTAACCGGGAGTAAGGCCGCCGTCTTGGGTAATGAGCAGTTCTTC. Protein product: CASSVTGSKAAVLGNEQFF.

V is TRBV29-1 and J is TRBJ2-6; 7 bases fit TRBD1. Trimming took 6 bases from V and 2 from J; bases not matched to a gene: 4. CDR3 length: 14 amino acids. Germline CDR1 and CDR2: SQVTM and ANQGSEA. The CDR3 nucleotides are TGCAGCGTGGGGACAGATACTGGGGCCAACGTCCTGACTTTC. Its translation: CSVGTDTGANVLTF.

CDR3 bases: TGCGCCAGCAGCCCCGGACTAGCGGGCTACAATGAGCAGTTCTTC. It codes for CASSPGLAGYNEQFF. The chain links TRBV5-1 to TRBJ2-1; TRBD2 matches at 11 bases. This CDR3 contains 15 residues. From germline, CDR1 is SGHRS and CDR2 YFSETQ. J lost 3 bases, V lost 4 bases, and 3 bases had no gene match. The full variable domain, completed using reference TRBV5-1 and TRBJ2-1, is KAGVTQTPRYLIKTRGQQVTLSCSPISGHRSVSWYQQTPGQGLQFLFEYFSETQRNKGNFPGRFSGRQFSNSRSEMNVSTLELGDSALYLCASSPGLAGYNEQFFGPGTRLTVL.

The J gene is TRBJ1-4, the V gene TRBV6-5; 9 bases are a match to TRBD1. Germline CDR1 is MNHEY and CDR2 is SVGAGI. The CDR3 spans 15 residues. Unmatched junction bases numbered 3, after V lost 5 bases and J lost 2 bases. The DNA of the CDR3 is TGTGCCAGCAGTCAAACAGGGGGCACTAATGAAAAACTGTTTTTT. It codes for CASSQTGGTNEKLFF.

This clone occurred once. This chain joins TRBV27 and TRBJ1-4; unclear D gene. The germline V and J ends were trimmed by 5 bases and 2 bases, with 12 bases remaining between them. Germline-derived CDR1 and CDR2 are MNHEY and SMNVEV (reference sequence). CDR3 length: 15 amino acids. The CDR3 loop is CASSPLLATNEKLFF. The CDR3 nucleotides are TGTGCCAGCAGTCCCCTCCTGGCCACTAATGAAAAACTGTTTTTT.

CDR3 DNA sequence: TGTGCCAGCAGTTTAAATGGAGGGACAGATTGGAACGGGGAGCTGTTTTTT. Encoded protein: CASSLNGGTDWNGELFF. The chain has TRBV27 and TRBJ2-2; maybe TRBD1 (7 bases). Germline V CDR1 and CDR2: MNHEY, SMNVEV (reference sequence). Trimming removed 2 bases from V and 7 bases from J, with 20 bases in between. This CDR3 has 17 amino acids.

This clone was seen just once. J is TRBJ2-2 and V is TRBV5-1; D not resolved. CDR3 length equals 15 residues. Between the trimmed V and J ends, which lost 2 bases and 2 bases, there was a span of 10 bases. Germline assignment: CDR1 SGHRS and CDR2 YFSETQ. The CDR3 DNA follows: TGCGCCAGCAGCTTTCAAACAGTAAACACCGGGGAGCTGTTTTTT. This gives the protein CASSFQTVNTGELFF.

The V and J genes are TRBV7-9 and TRBJ1-1, with 10 positions matching TRBD1. Germline CDR1 SEHNR, CDR2 FQNEAQ (reference sequence). The V gene end was trimmed by 3 bases and the J gene end by 6 bases; junction bases not matched to a gene: 7. CDR3 length: 15 residues. For the CDR3, the DNA is TGTGCCAGCAGCTTGGCCGGGACAGGGGAACCTGAAGCTTTCTTT. Amino acid sequence: CASSLAGTGEPEAFF.

This clone showed up just once. This sequence joins TRBV2 and TRBJ2-2; TRBD2 matches at 9 bases. Germline assignment: CDR1 SNHLY and CDR2 FYNNEI. V lost 5 bases, J lost 1 base, and 8 bases stayed unmatched. This CDR3 comprises 17 residues. CDR3 region: CASSRAGGPLNTGELFF. The CDR3 coding sequence is TGTGCCAGCAGTCGGGCGGGAGGGCCTTTGAACACCGGGGAGCTGTTTTTT.

The gene calls are TRBV4-1 and TRBJ1-1; D perhaps matches TRBD1 (6 bases). Trimming removed 1 base at V and 5 bases at J, with 20 bases between. The CDR3 totals 17 residues. CDR1 and CDR2 from the germline V gene are MGHRA and YSYEKL. CDR3 bases: TGCGCCAGCAGCCAAGTAGAGGACAGCCAAAAACGAACTGAAGCTTTCTTT. It codes for CASSQVEDSQKRTEAFF.

The chain's CDR3 is CASSSTPGGAGDTQYF. The CDR3 DNA reads TGTGCCAGCAGCTCTACTCCGGGGGGGGCAGGAGATACGCAGTATTTT. The J gene is TRBJ2-3, the V gene TRBV9, with 8 bases aligning to TRBD2. Trimming cost V 4 bases and J 5 bases; bases outside gene matches: 12. This CDR3 contains 16 residues. Germline V gives CDR1 SGDLS, CDR2 YYNGEE.

The chain is built from TRBV2 and TRBJ1-5, with a weak D call TRBD1 (5 bases). V shed 3 bases and J shed 2 bases, with 11 bases lying between them. CDR3 size: 15 residues. Germline CDR1 SNHLY, CDR2 FYNNEI. The CDR3 region is CASSEGGSGNQPQHF. The CDR3 region has the DNA TGTGCCAGCAGTGAGGGGGGGAGCGGCAATCAGCCCCAGCATTTT.

This chain uses TRBV2 with TRBJ2-2; 8 positions match TRBD1. CDR3 size: 14 residues. Looked up from germline, CDR1 is SNHLY and CDR2 is FYNNEI. V lost 7 bases and J lost 3; bases outside the gene matches: 4. The CDR3 DNA reads TGTGCCAGCACGGGGACAGGCGACACCGGGGAGCTGTTTTTT. Amino acid sequence: CASTGTGDTGELFF.

The J gene is TRBJ1-1, the V gene TRBV19; 9 bases are a match to TRBD1. Looked up from germline, CDR1 is LNHDA and CDR2 is SQIVND (reference sequence). CDR3 length: 15 residues. After removal of 1 base from V and 5 bases from J, the junction contained 5 bases not matched to a gene. CDR3 sequence (DNA): TGTGCCAGTAGTATAGGACAGGGGGTTACGACTGAAGCTTTCTTT. Its translation is CASSIGQGVTTEAFF.

The chain joins TRBV5-4 to TRBJ2-7, with 10 bases that match TRBD2. Looked up from germline, CDR1 is SGHNT and CDR2 is YYREEE (reference sequence). The length of the CDR3 is 18 residues. The junction had 17 bases not matched to a gene; V was cut back by 3 bases and J by 5 bases. CDR3 loop: CASSSMSASGSSFHEQYF. CDR3 nucleotide sequence: TGTGCCAGCAGCTCCATGTCGGCTAGCGGGAGTAGTTTCCACGAGCAGTACTTC.

J is TRBJ2-1 and V is TRBV9; the D gene is possibly TRBD2 (6 bases). The V end lost 0 bases, the J end lost 9 bases, and 16 bases lay between the germline ends. The CDR3 covers 15 residues. Germline CDR1 and CDR2: SGDLS and YYNGEE. The CDR3 reads CASSVGDAGPGEQFF. Here the CDR3 DNA reads TGTGCCAGCAGCGTAGGGGATGCGGGACCGGGTGAGCAGTTCTTC.